A single sample is the source of the 8 T cell receptor beta chains below, sequenced in a study of shared clonotypes between healthy human individuals. This table comes from immunoSEQ multiplex PCR, and its TCRdb copy is limited to in-frame clones, with some not included. This sample has over a million clones; around 76% occur once, and the top ten carry 1.4%. The specimen sequenced was memory CD4+ T cells sorted from blood. Subset denoted: CD45RA-negative fraction. These receptors originate from a man younger than 35 in good health.

The rearrangement links TRBV10-2 to TRBJ2-2; 11 bases align to TRBD2. The V and J ends lost 11 bases and 1 base, in that order; junction bases with no gene match: 3. Germline lookup yields CDR1 WSHSY and CDR2 SAAADI. This CDR3 region has 14 residues. This chain's CDR3 is CAGTSGRNTGELFF. DNA for the CDR3: TGCGCCGGTACTAGCGGGAGGAACACCGGGGAGCTGTTTTTT.

The J gene is TRBJ2-7, the V gene TRBV7-9; D uncertain. Per germline, CDR1 SEHNR and CDR2 FQNEAQ (reference sequence). The V end lost 5 bases, the J end lost 0 bases, and 8 bases lay between the germline ends. The CDR3 runs to 13 residues. CDR3 in amino acids: CASSIDGSYEQYF. CDR3 DNA sequence: TGTGCCAGCAGCATAGACGGCTCCTACGAGCAGTACTTC.

For the CDR3, the DNA is TGTGCCACCAGCAGAGATCGGGCAGGGGGCTCGGGCGAGCAGTACTTC. As protein: CATSRDRAGGSGEQYF. The genes are TRBV15 and TRBJ2-7, with 8 nucleotides matching TRBD1. V lost 0 bases, J lost 6 bases, and 10 bases stayed unmatched. From germline, CDR1 is LNHNV and CDR2 YYDKDF (reference sequence). This CDR3 spans 16 amino acids. Complete variable domain (other parts from reference TRBV15 and TRBJ2-7): DAMVIQNPRYQVTQFGKPVTLSCSQTLNHNVMYWYQQKSSQAPKLLFHYYDKDFNNEADTPDNFQSRRPNTSFCFLDIRSPGLGDTAMYLCATSRDRAGGSGEQYFGPGTRLTVT.

The chain links TRBV7-2 to TRBJ2-1; TRBD2 might be the D (6 bases). The germline V and J ends were trimmed by 1 base and 6 bases, with 10 bases remaining between them. From germline, CDR1 is SGHTA and CDR2 FQGNSA. This CDR3 has 14 residues. CDR3 amino acids: CASSLDGGINEQFF. CDR3 in DNA: TGTGCCAGCAGCTTAGATGGGGGGATCAATGAGCAGTTCTTC. Drawing the rest from reference TRBV7-2 and TRBJ2-1, the complete variable domain is GAGVSQSPSNKVTEKGKDVELRCDPISGHTALYWYRQSLGQGLEFLIYFQGNSAPDKSGLPSDRFSAERTGGSVSTLTIQRTQQEDSAVYLCASSLDGGINEQFFGPGTRLTVL.

The chain combines TRBV25-1 with TRBJ2-7; D not resolved. The V gene lost 0 bases and the J gene lost 0 bases, with 6 bases spanning the gap. Germline loops: CDR1 MGHDK, CDR2 SYGVNS. The CDR3 is made up of 14 amino acids. The CDR3 sequence is CASSEYGTSYEQYF. The CDR3 nucleotides are TGTGCCAGCAGTGAATATGGCACCTCCTACGAGCAGTACTTC.

The J gene is TRBJ1-4, the V gene TRBV18; D perhaps matches TRBD1 (5 bases). Looked up from germline, CDR1 is KGHSH and CDR2 is LQKENI. Trimming cost V 3 bases and J 6 bases, with 11 bases left between them. The CDR3 is 14 residues long. In DNA form, the CDR3 reads TGTGCCAGCTCACCTGGGGCATCGGATGAAAAACTGTTTTTT. As protein: CASSPGASDEKLFF.

The rearrangement joins TRBV30 to TRBJ2-7; 9 bases are a match to TRBD1. CDR3 length equals 13 residues. V lost 1 base, J lost 5 bases, and 3 bases stayed unmatched. The germline CDR1 and CDR2 sequences are GTSNPN and SVGIG (reference sequence). The DNA for the CDR3 is TGTGCCTGGAGTGCGGACAGGGGACACGAGCAGTACTTC. It specifies CAWSADRGHEQYF.

About this clone itself: A clone one base away is much larger, so this may be a read error. V and J are TRBV6-6 and TRBJ1-1; D not certain. This CDR3 contains 14 residues. Per the germline V gene, CDR1 is MNHNY and CDR2 is SVGAGI (reference sequence). Deletions cut 2 bases from V and 1 base from J, with 8 bases between. CDR3 amino acids: CASSYNGKNTEAFF. The CDR3 DNA follows: TGTGCCAGCAGTTACAACGGGAAGAACACTGAAGCTTTCTTT.